One and the same sample provided the 24 T cell receptor beta chains below, sequenced in a study of naive and memory T cell subsets. Two oligonucleotides, mixed equimolar, formed the beta constant-region primer covering TRBC1 and TRBC2. TCRdb re-called the UMI-ligation and nested PCR reads with MiXCR, one entry per CDR3 protein. The data show 3,000 or so distinct CDR3 sequences, 7.3% seen once. Sequencing input: effector memory CD8+ T cells from blood. Subset given: effector memory, CD45RA- CD27-. These receptors all stem from a human donor in good health.

At least ten counts were recorded for this clonotype. The chain's CDR3 is CSAKGTSGREVSDTQYF. The CDR3 region has the DNA TGCAGTGCTAAAGGGACTAGCGGGAGGGAGGTGTCAGATACGCAGTATTTT. The chain joins TRBV20-1 to TRBJ2-3; 16 positions agree with TRBD2. This CDR3 has 17 residues. Losses at the gene ends were 4 bases for V and 4 bases for J; bases not matched to a gene: 8. The germline V gene encodes CDR1 DFQATT and CDR2 SNEGSKA (reference sequence).

This clonotype was seen more than once but under ten times. This chain uses TRBV19 with TRBJ2-1; 8 bases are shared with TRBD2. The CDR3 spans 17 residues. With 6 bases clipped from V and 0 bases from J, the junction kept 10 bases outside the gene matches. Germline CDR1 LNHDA, CDR2 SQIVND (reference sequence). CDR3 sequence: CASRPSSGRGSYNEQFF. CDR3 nucleotide sequence: TGTGCCAGTAGACCTTCTTCCGGGAGGGGCTCCTACAATGAGCAGTTCTTC.

This clonotype has only one observation. The CDR3: CAWSVADREETQYF. The CDR3 nucleotides read TGTGCCTGGAGTGTTGCGGACAGGGAAGAGACCCAGTACTTC. This chain connects TRBV30 to TRBJ2-5; 8 nucleotides agree with TRBD1. The CDR3 runs 14 residues. V was pared by 0 bases and J by 3 bases, with 3 bases of the junction left unmatched. Germline loops: CDR1 GTSNPN, CDR2 SVGIG (reference sequence). Supplemented by reference TRBV30 and TRBJ2-5, the full variable domain reads SQTIHQWPATLVQPVGSPLSLECTVEGTSNPNLYWYRQAAGRGLQLLFYSVGIGQISSEVPQNLSASRPQDRQFILSSKKLLLSDSGFYLCAWSVADREETQYFGPGTRLLVL.

This clonotype has ten or more counts. The chain carries TRBV30 and TRBJ1-1, with a possible D match to TRBD1 (6 bases). CDR1 and CDR2 (germline): GTSNPN, SVGIG (reference sequence). This CDR3 is built from 12 residues. V lost 0 bases and J 7 bases, leaving 9 bases between the germline ends. The CDR3: CAWSVTGIEAFF. The CDR3 nucleotides are TGTGCCTGGAGTGTAACAGGGATTGAAGCTTTCTTT.

This clonotype was picked up many times. The V gene is TRBV24-1, the J gene TRBJ2-2; 7 bases are a match to TRBD2. Germline V gives CDR1 KGHDR, CDR2 SFDVKD. The length of the CDR3 is 14 residues. The V gene end was trimmed by 9 bases and the J gene end by 7 bases; junction bases not matched to a gene: 10. DNA for the CDR3: TGTGCCACCCAAGATCGGGGGGAAATCGGGGAGCTGTTTTTT. This translates into CATQDRGEIGELFF.

V and J are TRBV7-8 and TRBJ2-7; D uncertain. This CDR3 is 17 amino acids long. Germline V gene data show CDR1 as SGHVS and CDR2 as FQNEAQ. Trimming removed 5 bases from V and 3 bases from J, with 23 bases in between. The CDR3 spells CASSESPPKTLHYEQYF. The DNA for the CDR3 is TGTGCCAGCAGCGAGTCCCCGCCTAAGACTCTGCACTACGAGCAGTACTTC.

Relative to its sample, this clonotype is medium-sized (0.01 to 0.1%). CDR3 nucleotide sequence: TGTGCCAGCAGTGAGGGTAGAGGGCGCTTGAACACTGAAGCTTTCTTT. Translation: CASSEGRGRLNTEAFF. The chain links TRBV2 to TRBJ1-1; the D is unclear. This CDR3 contains 16 residues. The germline gives CDR1 SNHLY, CDR2 FYNNEI. V lost 3 bases to trimming and J lost 0 bases, with 14 bases between them.

This clonotype was seen repeatedly, ten times or more. The DNA for the CDR3 is TGCGCCAGCAGCCAAGATGGCGAGTACCAAGAGACCCAGTACTTC. It codes for CASSQDGEYQETQYF. The genes are TRBV4-3 and TRBJ2-5; unclear D gene. Germline values: CDR1 LGHNA, CDR2 YSLEER. Trimming took off 0 bases at V and 0 bases at J, with 8 bases between the two ends. The CDR3 contains 15 residues.

In its sample, this clonotype is medium-sized. The chain has TRBV5-6 and TRBJ2-3; D not resolved. This CDR3 region has 13 residues. The ends were cut back, 6 bases at V and 7 bases at J, with 15 bases in the middle. Germline V CDR1 and CDR2: SGHDT, YYEEEE. CDR3 protein: CASTGPPLNTQYF. CDR3 in DNA: TGTGCCAGCACAGGTCCACCACTGAATACGCAGTATTTT.

This clonotype was counted at least ten times. The rearrangement joins TRBV7-8 to TRBJ2-3, with 9 bases lining up with TRBD2. Germline V lookup: CDR1 SGHVS, CDR2 FQNEAQ. The V segment lost 5 bases and the J segment 4 bases; nucleotides outside the gene matches: 13. The CDR3 totals 17 residues. The CDR3 loop is CASSPTIAGDKADTQYF. The CDR3 DNA sequence: TGTGCCAGCAGCCCGACCATAGCGGGAGACAAAGCAGATACGCAGTATTTT.

Ten or more counts support this clonotype. This chain links TRBV12-3 or TRBV12-4 with TRBJ2-5, with no clear D. The CDR3 is 15 amino acids. V was pared by 3 bases and J by 8 bases, with 19 bases between. The CDR3 DNA follows: TGTGCCAGCAGTTTCCAGGTCTCAGCATCGGGTACCCAGTACTTC. Translated, it gives CASSFQVSASGTQYF.

This clonotype occurred a few times. V usage is TRBV2 and J usage is TRBJ2-5; 12 bases fit TRBD2. Trimming at V came to 1 base and at J to 5 bases, leaving 5 bases not matched to a gene. There are 16 residues in the CDR3. Germline V CDR1 and CDR2: SNHLY, FYNNEI. As DNA, the CDR3 is TGTGCCAGCAGTGAAGGACTAGCGGGAGCGGGGGAGACCCAGTACTTC. Its translation: CASSEGLAGAGETQYF.

V gene TRBV7-2 combines with J gene TRBJ2-7; D might be TRBD2 (5 bases). Germline CDR1 SGHTA, CDR2 FQGNSA. V lost 2 bases and J 7 bases, leaving 18 bases between the germline ends. The CDR3 is made up of 15 amino acids. Written as DNA, the CDR3 is TGTGCCAGCAGCTTATCGCGGGTACCTGGGCGGGAGCAGTACTTC. Protein product: CASSLSRVPGREQYF. Full variable domain (outside the CDR3, taken from reference TRBV7-2 and TRBJ2-7): GAGVSQSPSNKVTEKGKDVELRCDPISGHTALYWYRQSLGQGLEFLIYFQGNSAPDKSGLPSDRFSAERTGGSVSTLTIQRTQQEDSAVYLCASSLSRVPGREQYFGPGTRLTVT.

The chain employs TRBV12-3 or TRBV12-4 and TRBJ1-1, with 8 nucleotides matching TRBD1. Unmatched junction bases numbered 8, after V lost 6 bases and J lost 5 bases. The CDR3 has 14 amino acids. The CDR3 DNA reads as TGTGCCAGCAGACCCCAGGGGGCAAGAACTGAAGCTTTCTTT. The encoded protein is CASRPQGARTEAFF.

This clonotype was seen repeatedly, ten times or more. The chain is built from TRBV4-1 and TRBJ2-7; D not resolved. Trimming cost V 4 bases and J 3 bases, with 10 bases left between them. Germline V gives CDR1 MGHRA, CDR2 YSYEKL. The CDR3 sequence is 13 residues long. CDR3 nucleotide sequence: TGCGCCAGCAGCCTAGCCCCTAACTACGAGCAGTACTTC. Protein product: CASSLAPNYEQYF.

This clonotype appeared a few times. This chain joins TRBV20-1 and TRBJ1-2; tentatively, D is TRBD1 (5 bases). The CDR3 totals 17 residues. With 0 bases removed from V and 0 bases from J, the gap between germline ends came to 17 bases. Germline CDR1 reads DFQATT; CDR2 reads SNEGSKA (reference sequence). CDR3 nucleotide sequence: TGCAGTGCTAGAGATTGGGGCGAGTCCAATTCTAACTATGGCTACACCTTC. This encodes CSARDWGESNSNYGYTF.

By its share, this clonotype is medium-sized. CDR3 in DNA: TGTGCCTCTGGAAGTCTGGGGAACACCGGGGAGCTGTTTTTT. This encodes CASGSLGNTGELFF. The chain links TRBV24-1 to TRBJ2-2; D ambiguous. Between the trimmed V and J ends, which lost 12 bases and 1 base, there was a span of 14 bases. Germline CDR1 reads KGHDR; CDR2 reads SFDVKD. The CDR3 length is 14 residues.

A few counts support this clonotype. The DNA for the CDR3 is TGTGCCAGCAGCTTGGCCCTGCGGAGCACAGATACGCAGTATTTT. It yields the protein CASSLALRSTDTQYF. The chain uses TRBV5-6 and TRBJ2-3; D unresolved. Germline CDR1 SGHDT, CDR2 YYEEEE. V gave up 0 bases and J gave up 0 bases, with 8 bases separating them. This CDR3 has 15 residues. The entire variable domain, with the rest obtained from reference TRBV5-6 and TRBJ2-3, is as follows: DAGVTQSPTHLIKTRGQQVTLRCSPKSGHDTVSWYQQALGQGPQFIFQYYEEEERQRGNFPDRFSGHQFPNYSSELNVNALLLGDSALYLCASSLALRSTDTQYFGPGTRLTVL.

This chain joins TRBV4-2 and TRBJ2-3, with D tentatively TRBD2 (6 bases). Per germline, CDR1 LGHNA and CDR2 YNFKEQ. The CDR3 length is 15 residues. The V end was cut by 0 bases, the J end by 3 bases, with 10 bases between. The CDR3 region has the DNA TGTGCCAGCAGCCAAGATTCTGGGGGGACAGATACGCAGTATTTT. As protein: CASSQDSGGTDTQYF.

With regard to this clonotype: A much larger clone lies one base from this, so it may be a read error. The rearrangement joins TRBV9 to TRBJ2-1; TRBD2 matches at 9 bases. Germline assignment: CDR1 SGDLS and CDR2 YYNGEE. The CDR3 extends over 14 amino acids. The CDR3 spells CASSASGNYNERFF. In DNA form, the CDR3 reads TGTGCCAGCAGCGCTAGCGGGAATTACAATGAGCGGTTCTTC.

This clonotype has a handful of counts. V gene TRBV9 combines with J gene TRBJ2-1; 8 bases line up with TRBD2. The germline V gene has CDR1 SGDLS and CDR2 YYNGEE. The CDR3 has 17 amino acids. Germline trimming cut 0 bases from V and 5 bases from J; bases unmatched to any gene: 10. The CDR3 coding sequence is TGTGCCAGCAGCGTAGCTTGGCGGACTAGCCGAAACAATGAGCAGTTCTTC. The encoded protein is CASSVAWRTSRNNEQFF.

This clonotype was picked up a small number of times. This chain uses TRBV2 with TRBJ2-7; perhaps TRBD1 as D (5 bases). CDR3 size: 13 residues. Trimming pared 8 bases from V and 2 bases from J, leaving 13 bases between. Germline V CDR1 and CDR2: SNHLY, FYNNEI. This chain's CDR3 is CASSGLSPYEQYF. CDR3 DNA: TGTGCCAGCTCAGGGCTCTCCCCCTACGAGCAGTACTTC.

The sample holds a few counts of this clonotype. V usage is TRBV18 and J usage is TRBJ2-3; D may be TRBD2 (6 bases). Germline V gene data show CDR1 as KGHSH and CDR2 as LQKENI. This CDR3 has 15 residues. V lost 6 bases and J 0 bases, leaving 13 bases between the germline ends. The CDR3 region has the DNA TGTGCCAGCTCTCGGACTAAGGGTAGCACAGATACGCAGTATTTT. This sequence encodes CASSRTKGSTDTQYF.

This clonotype was seen at least ten times. The CDR3 spells CASSPQGYEQYF. In DNA form, the CDR3 reads TGTGCCAGCTCTCCCCAGGGATACGAGCAGTACTTC. The V call is TRBV12-3 or TRBV12-4, the J call TRBJ2-7; D possibly corresponds to TRBD1 (5 bases). This CDR3 is 12 amino acids long. Trimming took 8 bases from V and 4 from J, leaving 12 bases between them.